The clone carrying this T cell receptor (beta chain) was counted between two and nine times. Antigen: not known. TCRdb re-called the 5' RACE reads through MiXCR, storing one row per CDR3 protein. The repertoire has 430,000 or so distinct CDR3 sequences, roughly 25% of them found once; the top ten carry 9.5% to 15%. Per the germline V gene, CDR1 is LNHDA and CDR2 is SQIVND (reference sequence). V dropped 0 bases and J dropped 5 bases, with 7 bases sitting between them. This CDR3 is built from 14 residues. This record comes from a study of T-cell memory formation after mild COVID-19. The study's findings and limits: Largely, contracting CD4+ clones fell within CM and EM, and contracting CD8+ clones within EMRA.

The source material was PBMCs or a T cell subset sorted from them (not recorded which). J is TRBJ2-2 and V is TRBV19; D unclear. The origin of this receptor is an adult woman who had mild COVID-19 (a few samples of this study predate the infection). Cell type and time point are not known. The CDR3 DNA reads TGTGCCAGTAGTATAGAACAATTTACCGGGGAGCTGTTTTTT. Its translation: CASSIEQFTGELFF.